Listed here is a single TCR beta chain. Its matching antigen is unknown. Collection of around 10 milliliters of peripheral blood was performed for each donor. The extraction recovered at least 5 micrograms of total RNA per sample. The data originate from a study of blood T cells in healthy people across ages. Study conclusions and caveats: CMV status of donors was not determined, possibly confounding expanded clonotype changes.

Germline CDR1 SGHTA, CDR2 FQGNSA. V was trimmed by 3 bases and J by 2 bases, leaving 11 bases between them. The CDR3 sequence is 14 residues long. Through a sample-barcoded 5' primer and a J-beta primer mix, a second PCR was run for roughly 6 to 11 cycles. Through a template-switch adaptor with 12 random nucleotides, each cDNA molecule received a tag. Each CDR3 protein is one row after TCRdb ran MiXCR on the 5' RACE reads. The sample has approximately 1.5 million distinct CDR3 sequences, approximately 43% seen once. The clonotype originates from a woman between 18 and 29 years old in good health. The chain joins TRBV7-2 to TRBJ2-7, with D possibly matching TRBD2 (6 bases). Sequenced sample: blood. The CDR3 DNA follows: TGTGCCAGCAGCTTTCTGGGGGGAGCCTACGAGCAGTACTTC. This translates into CASSFLGGAYEQYF.